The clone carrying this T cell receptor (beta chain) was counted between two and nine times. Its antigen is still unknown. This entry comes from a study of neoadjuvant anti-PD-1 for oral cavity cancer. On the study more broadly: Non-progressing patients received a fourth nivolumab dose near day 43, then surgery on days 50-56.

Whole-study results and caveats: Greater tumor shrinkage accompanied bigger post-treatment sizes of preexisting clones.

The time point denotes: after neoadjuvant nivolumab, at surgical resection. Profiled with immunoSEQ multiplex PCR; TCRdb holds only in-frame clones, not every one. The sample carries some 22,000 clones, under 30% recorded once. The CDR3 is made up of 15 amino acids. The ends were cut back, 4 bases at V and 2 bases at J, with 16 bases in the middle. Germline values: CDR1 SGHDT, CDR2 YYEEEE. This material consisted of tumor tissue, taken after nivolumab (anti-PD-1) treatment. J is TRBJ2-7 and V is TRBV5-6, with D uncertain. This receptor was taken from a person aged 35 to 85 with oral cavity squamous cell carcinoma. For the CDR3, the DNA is TGTGCCAGCAGCCCGACCTATGGTGGGGCCTACGAGCAGTACTTC. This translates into CASSPTYGGAYEQYF.